This is a list of T cell receptor beta chains from one sample in a study of OX40 agonist ivuxolimab in advanced cancers. Some clones are missing from TCRdb's copy, which holds only in-frame ones; the method was immunoSEQ multiplex PCR. This repertoire shows about 89,000 clones, about 88% found once; its top ten account for approximately 0.28%. This specimen was CD4+ or CD8+ T cells sorted from blood, taken in a trial of the OX40 agonist ivuxolimab. The receptor source for this set is an adult with an advanced solid tumor such as melanoma, head and neck, liver or kidney cancer. The CDR3 runs from the conserved cysteine through the conserved F or W. The order of the fields is V gene, D gene, clone size, J gene, CDR3 DNA, CDR3 protein. D genes are given only for firm matches. The size field is filled for only some rows; it gives once, few, many or a size class.

v_call: TRBV5-1
d_call: TRBD1
clone_size: -
j_call: TRBJ1-1
cdr3_nt: TGCGCCAGCAGCTTATCCGGGACAGGGGTAACTGAAGCTTTCTTT
cdr3_aa: CASSLSGTGVTEAFF

v_call: TRBV5-4
d_call: -
clone_size: -
j_call: TRBJ1-2
cdr3_nt: TGTGCCAGCAGCTTGGGGCCGACAGCAGCTAACTATGGCTACACCTTC
cdr3_aa: CASSLGPTAANYGYTF

v_call: TRBV7-9
d_call: TRBD1
clone_size: -
j_call: TRBJ1-6
cdr3_nt: TGTGCCAGCGAGGGACAGGGCGATTCACCCCTCCACTTT
cdr3_aa: CASEGQGDSPLHF

v_call: TRBV19
d_call: TRBD1
clone_size: -
j_call: TRBJ2-2
cdr3_nt: TGTGCCAGTAGTACACGGACAGGGGGGGAGATAAGTCCCGGGGAGCTGTTTTTT
cdr3_aa: CASSTRTGGEISPGELFF

v_call: TRBV5-1
d_call: TRBD2
clone_size: few
j_call: TRBJ2-1
cdr3_nt: TGCGCCAGCAGTCAAGCGGGGGGAACTTACAATGAGCAGTTCTTC
cdr3_aa: CASSQAGGTYNEQFF

v_call: TRBV6-6
d_call: -
clone_size: -
j_call: TRBJ2-7
cdr3_nt: TGTGCCAGCAGTTCACAGGGACACGAGCAGTACTTC
cdr3_aa: CASSSQGHEQYF

v_call: TRBV5-6
d_call: -
clone_size: -
j_call: TRBJ2-7
cdr3_nt: TGTGCCAGCAGCTTGGTCGCAGGGATCTCCTACGAGCAGTACTTC
cdr3_aa: CASSLVAGISYEQYF

v_call: TRBV11-2
d_call: TRBD1
clone_size: -
j_call: TRBJ1-2
cdr3_nt: TGTGCCAGCAGCTCCGAGACAGGGGGGGACTATGGCTACACCTTC
cdr3_aa: CASSSETGGDYGYTF

v_call: TRBV7-9
d_call: -
clone_size: -
j_call: TRBJ2-7
cdr3_nt: TGTGCCAGCAGCTCTGATCTCGGACGACCGTACTTC
cdr3_aa: CASSSDLGRPYF

v_call: TRBV18
d_call: -
clone_size: -
j_call: TRBJ1-1
cdr3_nt: TGTGCCAGCTCACCAGGCGTCCGCCATCCTGAAGCTTTCTTT
cdr3_aa: CASSPGVRHPEAFF

v_call: TRBV5-1
d_call: -
clone_size: -
j_call: TRBJ2-7
cdr3_nt: TGCGCCAGCAGCTTGACTAGCTTGAGCCTCTCAAACTCCTACGAGCAGTACTTC
cdr3_aa: CASSLTSLSLSNSYEQYF

v_call: TRBV7-6
d_call: -
clone_size: -
j_call: TRBJ2-5
cdr3_nt: TGTGCCAGCAGCCCCGGTGCCCTTTGGGGTCAAGAGACCCAGTACTTC
cdr3_aa: CASSPGALWGQETQYF

v_call: TRBV5-1
d_call: -
clone_size: -
j_call: TRBJ2-1
cdr3_nt: TGCGCCAGCAGCTTGGTACTACTTTCGGGGACGAGGAGTGAGCAGTTCTTC
cdr3_aa: CASSLVLLSGTRSEQFF

v_call: TRBV7-9
d_call: -
clone_size: -
j_call: TRBJ1-4
cdr3_nt: TGTGCCAGCAGCTTATTGGCACAGCGTGCTAGAGAAAAACTGTTTTTT
cdr3_aa: CASSLLAQRAREKLFF

v_call: TRBV4-1
d_call: TRBD1
clone_size: -
j_call: TRBJ1-2
cdr3_nt: TGCGCCAGCAGCCCGTGGACCGGGACAGGGCCGCACTATGGCTACACCTTC
cdr3_aa: CASSPWTGTGPHYGYTF

v_call: TRBV2
d_call: -
clone_size: few
j_call: TRBJ1-1
cdr3_nt: TGTGCCAGCACATTGACTGAAGCTTTCTTT
cdr3_aa: CASTLTEAFF

v_call: TRBV14
d_call: TRBD2
clone_size: -
j_call: TRBJ2-5
cdr3_nt: TGTGCCAGCAGCCATCTAGCGGGTACCAGGGAGACCCAGTACTTC
cdr3_aa: CASSHLAGTRETQYF

v_call: TRBV1
d_call: -
clone_size: once
j_call: TRBJ1-2
cdr3_nt: TGCACCAGCATCCTTAGGGGACACCGCTATGGCTACACCTTC
cdr3_aa: CTSILRGHRYGYTF

v_call: TRBV7-3
d_call: -
clone_size: -
j_call: TRBJ2-2
cdr3_nt: TGTGCCAGCAGCCCAAGGCAGGCTGGGGGTACCGGGGAGCTGTTTTTT
cdr3_aa: CASSPRQAGGTGELFF

v_call: TRBV6-5
d_call: TRBD2
clone_size: -
j_call: TRBJ2-3
cdr3_nt: TGTGCCAGCAGAGCGGGGCCAGGCACAGATACGCAGTATTTT
cdr3_aa: CASRAGPGTDTQYF

v_call: TRBV6-1
d_call: TRBD2
clone_size: -
j_call: TRBJ2-1
cdr3_nt: TGTGCCAGCAGCGGACTAGCGGGTAACAATGAGCAGTTCTTC
cdr3_aa: CASSGLAGNNEQFF

v_call: TRBV11-2
d_call: -
clone_size: -
j_call: TRBJ1-5
cdr3_nt: TGTGCCAGCAGCTTAATCAGGGGTAGCAATCAGCCCCAGCATTTT
cdr3_aa: CASSLIRGSNQPQHF

v_call: TRBV6-5
d_call: -
clone_size: -
j_call: TRBJ1-1
cdr3_nt: TGTGCCAGCAGGTCCAGGGGCACTGAAGCTTTCTTT
cdr3_aa: CASRSRGTEAFF

v_call: TRBV6-5
d_call: -
clone_size: -
j_call: TRBJ1-6
cdr3_nt: TGTGCCAGCAGTTACAGTGCGAATAATTCACCCCTCCACTTT
cdr3_aa: CASSYSANNSPLHF

v_call: TRBV10-1
d_call: -
clone_size: -
j_call: TRBJ2-2
cdr3_nt: TGCGCCAGCAGTGAGTCGAGCAGCATCACCGGGGAGCTGTTTTTT
cdr3_aa: CASSESSSITGELFF

v_call: TRBV29-1
d_call: -
clone_size: -
j_call: TRBJ2-5
cdr3_nt: TGCAGCTCTGGCCTTTATGGGGAGACCCAGTACTTC
cdr3_aa: CSSGLYGETQYF

v_call: TRBV7-9
d_call: -
clone_size: once
j_call: TRBJ1-1
cdr3_nt: TGTGCCAGCAGCTTAGCATCCATGAACACTGAAGCTTTCTTT
cdr3_aa: CASSLASMNTEAFF

v_call: TRBV12-5
d_call: -
clone_size: -
j_call: TRBJ2-1
cdr3_nt: TGTGCTAGTGCCATAGGTACGTATCAGGACAGAGAGCAGTTCTTC
cdr3_aa: CASAIGTYQDREQFF

v_call: TRBV20-1
d_call: -
clone_size: -
j_call: TRBJ2-7
cdr3_nt: TGCAGTGCTAGAATGGGCTACGAGCAGTACTTC
cdr3_aa: CSARMGYEQYF

v_call: TRBV11-2
d_call: TRBD2
clone_size: -
j_call: TRBJ2-7
cdr3_nt: TGTGCCAGCAGCTTAGTTGTGCTAGCGGATAGCTCCTACGAGCAGTACTTC
cdr3_aa: CASSLVVLADSSYEQYF

v_call: TRBV19
d_call: TRBD1
clone_size: -
j_call: TRBJ1-3
cdr3_nt: TGTGCCAGTAAAGAGACAGGGTGGCCTGGAAACACCATATATTTT
cdr3_aa: CASKETGWPGNTIYF

v_call: TRBV5-5
d_call: TRBD1
clone_size: -
j_call: TRBJ2-1
cdr3_nt: TGTGCCAGCAGCTTGGGCACGACAGGGGGCTTCTACAATGAGCAGTTCTTC
cdr3_aa: CASSLGTTGGFYNEQFF

v_call: TRBV7-2
d_call: -
clone_size: few
j_call: TRBJ1-5
cdr3_nt: TGTGCCAGCAGCTTACCAGGGCAGCCCCAGCATTTT
cdr3_aa: CASSLPGQPQHF

v_call: TRBV5-1
d_call: -
clone_size: once
j_call: TRBJ1-6
cdr3_nt: TGCGCCAGCAGCTTTGGCAGCAGCTCCTATAATTCACCCCTCCACTTT
cdr3_aa: CASSFGSSSYNSPLHF

v_call: TRBV28
d_call: TRBD1
clone_size: -
j_call: TRBJ1-2
cdr3_nt: TGTGCCAGCAGTTTGGGACAGTATAACTATGGCTACACCTTC
cdr3_aa: CASSLGQYNYGYTF

v_call: TRBV29-1
d_call: -
clone_size: -
j_call: TRBJ2-7
cdr3_nt: TGCAGCGTTAACGAACAGGGAAGGTCACTCTACGAGCAGTACTTC
cdr3_aa: CSVNEQGRSLYEQYF

v_call: TRBV5-1
d_call: -
clone_size: -
j_call: TRBJ2-4
cdr3_nt: TGCGCCAGCAGCTTGGGGGACAAGGGAGACATTCAGTACTTC
cdr3_aa: CASSLGDKGDIQYF

v_call: TRBV5-8
d_call: TRBD2
clone_size: -
j_call: TRBJ2-3
cdr3_nt: TGTGCCAGCAGCCGGCGGGGGGGGGCAGCGGATACGCAGTATTTT
cdr3_aa: CASSRRGGAADTQYF

v_call: TRBV7-9
d_call: TRBD1
clone_size: -
j_call: TRBJ1-6
cdr3_nt: TGTGCCAGCAGCCCTACAGGGGGGGGTTTGGCCCTCCACTTT
cdr3_aa: CASSPTGGGLALHF

v_call: TRBV2
d_call: TRBD2
clone_size: -
j_call: TRBJ2-3
cdr3_nt: TGTGCCAGCAGTCTAGCGGGGGTTAGCACAGATACGCAGTATTTT
cdr3_aa: CASSLAGVSTDTQYF

v_call: TRBV6-6
d_call: TRBD2
clone_size: -
j_call: TRBJ2-5
cdr3_nt: TGTGCCAGCAGGGGGACGGGGGGAGAGACCCAGTACTTC
cdr3_aa: CASRGTGGETQYF

v_call: TRBV7-8
d_call: -
clone_size: -
j_call: TRBJ2-5
cdr3_nt: TGTGCCAGCAGCTTAAGGGCAGGACAAGAGACCCAGTACTTC
cdr3_aa: CASSLRAGQETQYF

v_call: TRBV15
d_call: TRBD1
clone_size: few
j_call: TRBJ1-2
cdr3_nt: TGTGCCACCAGCAGACAAGGGACAGGGTCTGGCTACACCTTC
cdr3_aa: CATSRQGTGSGYTF

v_call: TRBV7-9
d_call: -
clone_size: -
j_call: TRBJ1-2
cdr3_nt: TGTGCCAGCAGCTTAGATGGGATCGGCTATGGCTACACCTTC
cdr3_aa: CASSLDGIGYGYTF

v_call: TRBV7-3
d_call: TRBD2
clone_size: -
j_call: TRBJ2-1
cdr3_nt: TGTGCCAGCAGCTTAGTACTAGCGGGGAACAATGAGCAGTTCTTC
cdr3_aa: CASSLVLAGNNEQFF

v_call: TRBV7-9
d_call: TRBD1
clone_size: -
j_call: TRBJ1-6
cdr3_nt: TGTGCCAGCAGCCGGGACAGGGGGCGAAATTCACCCCTCCACTTT
cdr3_aa: CASSRDRGRNSPLHF

v_call: TRBV6-5
d_call: -
clone_size: -
j_call: TRBJ1-6
cdr3_nt: TGTGCCAGCAGTTACTCATTTGGAAATAATTCACCCCTCCACTTT
cdr3_aa: CASSYSFGNNSPLHF

v_call: TRBV19
d_call: -
clone_size: -
j_call: TRBJ2-5
cdr3_nt: TGTGCCAGTAGTATGACGGAAGAGACCCAGTACTTC
cdr3_aa: CASSMTEETQYF

v_call: TRBV6-5
d_call: TRBD2
clone_size: -
j_call: TRBJ2-1
cdr3_nt: TGTGCCAGCAGTCGGGAGCGGGGGAATGAGCAGTTCTTC
cdr3_aa: CASSRERGNEQFF

v_call: TRBV7-8
d_call: TRBD1
clone_size: -
j_call: TRBJ2-7
cdr3_nt: TGTGCCAGCAGCCGTTCTCGGACAGGGAATTCCGAGCAGTACTTC
cdr3_aa: CASSRSRTGNSEQYF

v_call: TRBV4-1
d_call: -
clone_size: -
j_call: TRBJ2-2
cdr3_nt: TGCGCCAGCAGCCAAGGGATCAGGGGCACCGGGGAGCTGTTTTTT
cdr3_aa: CASSQGIRGTGELFF

v_call: TRBV5-1
d_call: -
clone_size: -
j_call: TRBJ1-6
cdr3_nt: TGCGCCAGCAGCTTGGAGGGAAATTCACCCCTCCACTTT
cdr3_aa: CASSLEGNSPLHF

v_call: TRBV6-6
d_call: -
clone_size: -
j_call: TRBJ1-1
cdr3_nt: TGTGCCAGCACCTACCCGAACACTGAAGCTTTCTTT
cdr3_aa: CASTYPNTEAFF

v_call: TRBV18
d_call: TRBD1
clone_size: -
j_call: TRBJ1-1
cdr3_nt: TGTGCCAGCTCACCAAGTCCAGGGGGGAACACTGAAGCTTTCTTT
cdr3_aa: CASSPSPGGNTEAFF

v_call: TRBV2
d_call: -
clone_size: -
j_call: TRBJ1-5
cdr3_nt: TGTGCCAGCACCCTGTTGGGGCGGAATCAGCCCCAGCATTTT
cdr3_aa: CASTLLGRNQPQHF

v_call: TRBV27
d_call: -
clone_size: -
j_call: TRBJ1-1
cdr3_nt: TGTGCCAGCAGGGTTACACGGAACACTGAAGCTTTCTTT
cdr3_aa: CASRVTRNTEAFF

v_call: TRBV2
d_call: TRBD1
clone_size: -
j_call: TRBJ2-7
cdr3_nt: TGTGCCAGCAGTGTGAGACAGGGAATTACCTACGAGCAGTACTTC
cdr3_aa: CASSVRQGITYEQYF

v_call: TRBV5-1
d_call: -
clone_size: -
j_call: TRBJ2-2
cdr3_nt: TGCGCCAGCTCGTGGGGGAACACCGGGGAGCTGTTTTTT
cdr3_aa: CASSWGNTGELFF

v_call: TRBV5-1
d_call: -
clone_size: -
j_call: TRBJ2-1
cdr3_nt: TGCGCCAGCAGCGGGGAACAGCACAATGAGCAGTTCTTC
cdr3_aa: CASSGEQHNEQFF

v_call: TRBV2
d_call: -
clone_size: few
j_call: TRBJ1-5
cdr3_nt: TGTGCCAGCAGGGGCGTGCAGACTAGCAATCAGCCCCAGCATTTT
cdr3_aa: CASRGVQTSNQPQHF